This T cell receptor (beta chain) stems from a study of OX40 agonist ivuxolimab in advanced cancers. Blood was sampled at baseline, cycle 4 day 1, and cycle 7 day 1. Method: immunoSEQ multiplex PCR; TCRdb's copy keeps in-frame clones and lacks some. The data contain about 97,000 clones, about 86% of them singletons. Germline values: CDR1 MRHNA, CDR2 SNTAGT. The V end lost 2 bases, the J end lost 7 bases, and 9 bases lay between the germline ends. This CDR3 spans 13 amino acids. The chain recombines TRBV6-4 with TRBJ2-1; no clear D. This sequence originates from an adult with an advanced solid tumor such as melanoma, head and neck, liver or kidney cancer. The sequences come from CD4+ or CD8+ T cells sorted from blood, collected in a trial of the OX40 agonist ivuxolimab. This CDR3 is CASSDPNRNEQFF. The CDR3 bases are TGTGCCAGCAGTGACCCCAATAGGAATGAGCAGTTCTTC.